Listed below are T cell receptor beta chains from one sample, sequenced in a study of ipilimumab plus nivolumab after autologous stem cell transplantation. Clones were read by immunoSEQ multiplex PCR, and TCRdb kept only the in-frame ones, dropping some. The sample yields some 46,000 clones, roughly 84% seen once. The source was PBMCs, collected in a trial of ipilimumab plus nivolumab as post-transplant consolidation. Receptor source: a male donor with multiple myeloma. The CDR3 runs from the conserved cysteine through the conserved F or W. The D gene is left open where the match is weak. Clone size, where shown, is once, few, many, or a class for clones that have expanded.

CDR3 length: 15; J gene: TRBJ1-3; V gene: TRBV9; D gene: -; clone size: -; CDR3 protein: CASSVGGMAGNTIYF; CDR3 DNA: TGTGCCAGCAGCGTAGGTGGGATGGCTGGAAACACCATATATTTT
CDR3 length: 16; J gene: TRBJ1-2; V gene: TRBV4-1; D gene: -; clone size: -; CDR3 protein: CASSQAGAGLSRGYTF; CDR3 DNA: TGCGCCAGCAGCCAGGCCGGGGCAGGGCTTTCGAGAGGCTACACCTTC
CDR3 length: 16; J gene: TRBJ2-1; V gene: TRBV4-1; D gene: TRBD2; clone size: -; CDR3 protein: CASSRGLAGGNNEQFF; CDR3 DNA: TGCGCCAGCAGCCGGGGACTAGCGGGAGGGAACAATGAGCAGTTCTTC
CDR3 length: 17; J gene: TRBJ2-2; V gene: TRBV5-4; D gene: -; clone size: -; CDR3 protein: CASSLRLGELDTGELFF; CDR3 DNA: TGTGCCAGCAGCTTGCGTTTGGGGGAATTGGACACCGGGGAGCTGTTTTTT
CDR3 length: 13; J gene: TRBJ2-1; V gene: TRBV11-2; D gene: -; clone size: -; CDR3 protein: CASSSPGNNEQFF; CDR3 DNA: TGTGCCAGCAGCTCCCCGGGTAACAATGAGCAGTTCTTC
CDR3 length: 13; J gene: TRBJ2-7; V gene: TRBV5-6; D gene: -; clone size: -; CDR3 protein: CASGTVGYYEQYF; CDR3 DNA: TGTGCCAGCGGAACCGTTGGGTACTACGAGCAGTACTTC
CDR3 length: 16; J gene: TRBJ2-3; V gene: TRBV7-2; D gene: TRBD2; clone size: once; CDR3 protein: CASSLGLAGVGDTQYF; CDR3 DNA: TGTGCCAGCAGCTTAGGACTAGCGGGAGTCGGGGATACGCAGTATTTT
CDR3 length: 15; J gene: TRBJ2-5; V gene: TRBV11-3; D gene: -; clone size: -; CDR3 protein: CASSLESRPQETQYF; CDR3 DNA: TGTGCCAGCAGCTTAGAATCGAGGCCCCAAGAGACCCAGTACTTC
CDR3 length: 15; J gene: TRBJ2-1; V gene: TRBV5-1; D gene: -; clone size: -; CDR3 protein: CASSLAPGSYNEQFF; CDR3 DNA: TGCGCCAGCAGCTTGGCCCCTGGCTCCTACAATGAGCAGTTCTTC
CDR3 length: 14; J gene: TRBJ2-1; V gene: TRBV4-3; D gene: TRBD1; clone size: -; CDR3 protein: CASSRDRDNNEQFF; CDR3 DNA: TGCGCCAGCAGCCGGGACAGGGATAACAATGAGCAGTTCTTC
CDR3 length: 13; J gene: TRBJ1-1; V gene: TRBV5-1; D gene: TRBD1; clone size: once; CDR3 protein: CASSLVSGGEAFF; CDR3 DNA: TGCGCCAGCAGCTTGGTGTCAGGGGGTGAAGCTTTCTTT
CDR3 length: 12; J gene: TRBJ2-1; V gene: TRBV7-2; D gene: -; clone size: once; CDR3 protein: CASSRDGLGRFF; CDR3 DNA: TGTGCCAGCAGCCGCGACGGGCTCGGGCGGTTCTTC
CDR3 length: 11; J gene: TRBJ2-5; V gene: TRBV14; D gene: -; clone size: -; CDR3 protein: CASSRSETQYF; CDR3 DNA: TGTGCCAGCAGCCGATCAGAGACCCAGTACTTC
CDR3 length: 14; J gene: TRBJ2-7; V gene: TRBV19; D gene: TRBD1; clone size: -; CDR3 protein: CASSSGQGEVEQYF; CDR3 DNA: TGTGCCAGTAGTAGCGGACAGGGGGAGGTCGAGCAGTACTTC
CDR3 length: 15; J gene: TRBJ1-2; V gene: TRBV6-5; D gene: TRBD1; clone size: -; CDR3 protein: CASSPGTGSGYGYTF; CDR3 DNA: TGTGCCAGCAGCCCCGGGACAGGGTCAGGCTATGGCTACACCTTC
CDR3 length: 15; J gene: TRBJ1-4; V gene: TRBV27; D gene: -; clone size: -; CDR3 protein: CASSLMGGVNEKLFF; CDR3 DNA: TGTGCCAGCAGTTTAATGGGAGGGGTTAATGAAAAACTGTTTTTT
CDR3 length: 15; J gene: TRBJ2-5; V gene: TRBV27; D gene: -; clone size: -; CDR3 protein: CASSPRTSPGETQYF; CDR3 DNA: TGTGCCAGCAGTCCGAGGACATCCCCGGGAGAGACCCAGTACTTC
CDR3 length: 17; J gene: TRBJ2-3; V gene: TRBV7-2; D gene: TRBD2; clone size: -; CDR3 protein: CASSPPRGTSGTDTQYF; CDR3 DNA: TGTGCCAGCAGCCCCCCCAGGGGGACTAGCGGCACAGATACGCAGTATTTT
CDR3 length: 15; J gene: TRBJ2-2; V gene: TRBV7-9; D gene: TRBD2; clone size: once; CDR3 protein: CASSLGGSGTGELFF; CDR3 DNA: TGTGCCAGCAGCTTGGGAGGGAGCGGAACCGGGGAGCTGTTTTTT
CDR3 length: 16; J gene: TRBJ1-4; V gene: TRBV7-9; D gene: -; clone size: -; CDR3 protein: CASSLAGLPGDEKLFF; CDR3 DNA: TGTGCCAGCAGCTTAGCGGGACTCCCGGGCGATGAAAAACTGTTTTTT
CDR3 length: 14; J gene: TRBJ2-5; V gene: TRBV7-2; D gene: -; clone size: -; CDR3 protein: CASSPQGPWGAQYF; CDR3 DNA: TGTGCCAGCAGCCCCCAGGGACCATGGGGAGCCCAGTACTTC
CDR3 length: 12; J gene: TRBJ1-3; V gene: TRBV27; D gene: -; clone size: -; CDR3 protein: CASGSSGNTIYF; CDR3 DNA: TGTGCCAGCGGGAGCTCTGGAAACACCATATATTTT
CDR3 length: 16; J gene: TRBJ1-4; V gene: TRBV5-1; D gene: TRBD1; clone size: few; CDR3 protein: CASSFTPTGGGEKLFF; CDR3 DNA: TGCGCCAGCAGCTTTACACCGACAGGGGGCGGTGAAAAACTGTTTTTT
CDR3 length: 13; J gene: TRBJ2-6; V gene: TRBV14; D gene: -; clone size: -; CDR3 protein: CASSAGTANVLTF; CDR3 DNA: TGTGCCAGCAGCGCGGGAACTGCCAACGTCCTGACTTTC
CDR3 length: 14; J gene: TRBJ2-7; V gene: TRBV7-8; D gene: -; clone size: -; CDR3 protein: CASSLAATSYEQYF; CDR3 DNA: TGTGCCAGCAGCTTAGCAGCGACGTCCTACGAGCAGTACTTC
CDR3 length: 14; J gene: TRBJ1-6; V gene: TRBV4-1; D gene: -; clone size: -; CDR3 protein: CASSQDDRYSPLHF; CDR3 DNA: TGCGCCAGCAGCCAAGATGACAGGTATTCACCCCTCCACTTT
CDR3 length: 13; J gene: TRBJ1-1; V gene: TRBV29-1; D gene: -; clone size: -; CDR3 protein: CSGDGTRNTEAFF; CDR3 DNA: TGCAGTGGGGATGGGACACGGAACACTGAAGCTTTCTTT
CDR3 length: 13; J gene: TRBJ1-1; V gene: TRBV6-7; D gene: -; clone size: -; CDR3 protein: CASSPRTDTEAFF; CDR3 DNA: TGTGCCAGCAGCCCTCGGACAGACACTGAAGCTTTCTTT
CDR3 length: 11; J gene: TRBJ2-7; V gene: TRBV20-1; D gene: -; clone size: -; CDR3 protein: CSARGGGEQYF; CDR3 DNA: TGCAGTGCTAGGGGAGGGGGCGAGCAGTACTTC
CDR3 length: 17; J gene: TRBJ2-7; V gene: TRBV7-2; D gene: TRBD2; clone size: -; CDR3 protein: CASSAPKGWGGGYEQYF; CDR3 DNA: TGTGCCAGCAGCGCCCCTAAAGGTTGGGGGGGAGGCTACGAGCAGTACTTC
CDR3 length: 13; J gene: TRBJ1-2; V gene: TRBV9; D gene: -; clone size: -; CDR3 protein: CASSVGPFYGYTF; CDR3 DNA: TGTGCCAGCAGCGTAGGACCGTTCTATGGCTACACCTTC
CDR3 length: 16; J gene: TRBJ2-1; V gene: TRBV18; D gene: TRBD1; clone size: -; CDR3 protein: CASTSGPGQYYNEQFF; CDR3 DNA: TGTGCCAGCACCTCTGGCCCGGGACAGTACTACAATGAGCAGTTCTTC
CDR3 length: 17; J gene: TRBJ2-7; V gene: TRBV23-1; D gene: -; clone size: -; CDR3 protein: CASSTRSAGLILWEQYF; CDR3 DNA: TGCGCCAGCAGTACGCGAAGTGCGGGACTTATTTTATGGGAGCAGTACTTC
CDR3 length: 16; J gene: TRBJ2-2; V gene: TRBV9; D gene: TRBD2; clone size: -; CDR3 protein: CASRGSGGANTGELFF; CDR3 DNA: TGTGCCAGCAGGGGTAGCGGGGGGGCAAACACCGGGGAGCTGTTTTTT
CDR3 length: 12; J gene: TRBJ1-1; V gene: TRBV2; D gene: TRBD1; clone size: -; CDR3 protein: CASSGDRPEAFF; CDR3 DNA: TGTGCCAGCAGTGGGGACAGACCTGAAGCTTTCTTT
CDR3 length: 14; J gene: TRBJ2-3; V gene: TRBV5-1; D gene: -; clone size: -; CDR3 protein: CASSFSLRTDTQYF; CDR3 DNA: TGCGCCAGCAGCTTCTCTTTACGCACAGATACGCAGTATTTT
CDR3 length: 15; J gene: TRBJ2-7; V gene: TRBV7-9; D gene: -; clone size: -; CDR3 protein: CASTGGPGPLYEQYF; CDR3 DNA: TGTGCCAGCACCGGGGGGCCGGGACCCCTCTACGAGCAGTACTTC
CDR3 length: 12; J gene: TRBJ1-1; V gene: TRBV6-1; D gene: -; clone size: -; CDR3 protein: CAIGSLRGEAFF; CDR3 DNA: TGTGCCATCGGGAGTCTGAGGGGGGAAGCTTTCTTT
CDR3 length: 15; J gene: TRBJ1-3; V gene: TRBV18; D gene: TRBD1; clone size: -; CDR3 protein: CASSQDRGQGNTIYF; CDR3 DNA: TGTGCCAGCTCCCAGGACAGGGGGCAAGGAAACACCATATATTTT
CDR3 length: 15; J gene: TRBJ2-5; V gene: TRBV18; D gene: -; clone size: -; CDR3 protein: CASSPLGLSQETQYF; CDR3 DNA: TGTGCCAGCTCACCACTCGGACTCAGCCAAGAGACCCAGTACTTC
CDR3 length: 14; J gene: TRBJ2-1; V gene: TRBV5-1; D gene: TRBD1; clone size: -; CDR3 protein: CASTQQGADNEQFF; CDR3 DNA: TGCGCCAGCACCCAACAGGGGGCCGACAATGAGCAGTTCTTC
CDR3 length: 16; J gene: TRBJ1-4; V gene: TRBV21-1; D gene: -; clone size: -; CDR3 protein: CASSKKSGIGGEKLFF; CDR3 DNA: TGTGCCAGCAGCAAAAAAAGTGGGATCGGGGGGGAAAAACTGTTTTTT
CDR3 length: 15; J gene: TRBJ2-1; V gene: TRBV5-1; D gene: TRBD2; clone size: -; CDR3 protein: CASSKIAGAYNEQFF; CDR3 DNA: TGCGCCAGCAGCAAAATAGCGGGGGCCTACAATGAGCAGTTCTTC
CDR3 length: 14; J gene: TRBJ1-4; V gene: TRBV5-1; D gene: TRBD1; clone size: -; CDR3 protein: CASGPGQGTEKLFF; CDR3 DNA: TGCGCCAGCGGGCCGGGACAGGGCACTGAAAAACTGTTTTTT
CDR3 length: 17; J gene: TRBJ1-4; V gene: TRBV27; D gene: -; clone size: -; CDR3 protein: CASLRTSSSATNEKLFF; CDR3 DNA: TGTGCCAGCCTACGGACCTCGTCCTCTGCAACTAATGAAAAACTGTTTTTT
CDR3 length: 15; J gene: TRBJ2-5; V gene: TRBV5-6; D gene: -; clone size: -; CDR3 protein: CASNLRGLMGETQYF; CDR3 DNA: TGTGCCAGCAATCTACGTGGGCTAATGGGAGAGACCCAGTACTTC
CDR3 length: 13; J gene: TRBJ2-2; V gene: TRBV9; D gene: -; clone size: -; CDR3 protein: CASSLRPTGELFF; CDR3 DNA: TGTGCCAGCAGCCTCCGGCCAACCGGGGAGCTGTTTTTT
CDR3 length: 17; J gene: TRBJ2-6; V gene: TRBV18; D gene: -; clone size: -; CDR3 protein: CASSPTGAPSGANVLTF; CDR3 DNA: TGTGCCAGCTCACCAACCGGGGCCCCCTCTGGGGCCAACGTCCTGACTTTC
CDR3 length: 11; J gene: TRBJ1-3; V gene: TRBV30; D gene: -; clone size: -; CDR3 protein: CAWTNGNTIYF; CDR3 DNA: TGTGCCTGGACGAACGGAAACACCATATATTTT
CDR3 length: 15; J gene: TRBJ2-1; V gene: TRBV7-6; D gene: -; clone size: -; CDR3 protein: CASSPKDSPYNEQFF; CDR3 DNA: TGTGCCAGCAGCCCTAAGGACAGCCCGTACAATGAGCAGTTCTTC
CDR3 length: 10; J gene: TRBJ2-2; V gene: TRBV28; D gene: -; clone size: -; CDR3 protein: CASSGRELFF; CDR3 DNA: TGTGCCAGCAGTGGACGGGAGCTGTTTTTT
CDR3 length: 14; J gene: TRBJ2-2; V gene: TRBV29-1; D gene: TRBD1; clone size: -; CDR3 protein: CSVGPGQGTGELFF; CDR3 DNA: TGCAGCGTTGGACCGGGACAGGGGACCGGGGAGCTGTTTTTT
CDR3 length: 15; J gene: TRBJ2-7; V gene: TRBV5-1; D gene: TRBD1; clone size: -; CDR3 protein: CASSNTGTGLYEQYF; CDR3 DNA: TGCGCCAGCAGCAATACCGGGACAGGGCTCTACGAGCAGTACTTC
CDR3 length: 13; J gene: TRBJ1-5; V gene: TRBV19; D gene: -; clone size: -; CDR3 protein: CASSRGGHEPQHF; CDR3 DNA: TGTGCCAGTAGCCGGGGGGGGCACGAGCCCCAGCATTTT
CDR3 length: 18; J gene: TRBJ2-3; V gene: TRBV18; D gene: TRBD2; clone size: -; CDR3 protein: CASSPWASGATSTDTQYF; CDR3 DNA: TGTGCCAGCTCACCATGGGCTAGCGGGGCTACTAGCACAGATACGCAGTATTTT